This T cell receptor (beta chain) was sequenced in a study of memory CD4+ T cells and cytomegalovirus serostatus. Assay used: immunoSEQ multiplex PCR; TCRdb lists only in-frame clones, some missing. The table records 55,000 to 75,000 clones, 75% to 85% of them present only once. CDR1 and CDR2 (germline): KGHSH, LQKENI. The CDR3 spans 16 residues. Between the trimmed V and J ends, which lost 3 bases and 0 bases, there was a span of 12 bases. Single viable CD3+CD4+CD8-CD45RO+ cells were sorted as the memory CD4+ T cells. CD4+ T cells were isolated by positive magnetic selection. Input material: memory CD4+ T cells from blood. The chain recombines TRBV18 with TRBJ1-3; D gene ambiguous. This sequence was found in an adult in good health and CMV-seronegative. The CDR3 region has the DNA TGTGCCAGCTCACCTCGGAGAGGAGACTCTGGAAACACCATATATTTT. Its protein is CASSPRRGDSGNTIYF.